This paragraph reports one T cell receptor (beta chain). Original processing notes: How many nucleated cells were present was estimated from reference gene primer amplification. Data came from immunoSEQ multiplex PCR; TCRdb stores just in-frame clones and leaves some out. Clone size and the V and J calls come from that table; the DNA yielded D and trimming. The sample carries 200,000 to 300,000 clones, 70% to 90% recorded once. The data originate from a study of blood T cell repertoires in COVID-19. Study at large: Material from acute and convalescent COVID-19 was sourced from the United States, Italy and Spain. The cDNA or gDNA used as material had been derived from T cells, B-cell-depleted T cells, or PBMCs.

During active infection, Seattle patients enrolled and were then monitored through disease. Sample: peripheral blood. This TCR derives from a man between 50 and 59 years old with COVID-19, enrolled during active disease.

The CDR3 coding sequence is TGTGCCAGCAGTGTGACGGGGGTCCCCAGGGATACGCAGTATTTT. This codes for CASSVTGVPRDTQYF. The V and J genes are TRBV2 and TRBJ2-3, with D tentatively TRBD2 (6 bases). Germline V gene sequence: CDR1 SNHLY, CDR2 FYNNEI. V lost 4 bases, J lost 6 bases, and 17 bases lay in between. The CDR3 extends over 15 amino acids.